Listed below are T cell receptor beta chains from one sample, sequenced in a study of blood T cells in healthy people across ages. TCRdb recomputed calls from the 5' RACE reads with MiXCR, one row per CDR3 protein. The sample lists about 800,000 distinct CDR3 sequences, roughly 25% occurring once. This sample was also put to use in a study of T cells of mothers and their children.

Sequenced sample: blood. These receptors were obtained from a boy aged 5 to 17 in good health. Each CDR3 is given with its conserved first and last residue. D genes are given only for firm matches. Clone size, where shown, is once, few, many, or a class for clones that have expanded.

size,D,J,V,DNA,CDR3
few,TRBD1,TRBJ2-6,TRBV6-2/TRBV6-3,TGTGCCAGCAGTTACACAGGGGCTGGGGCCAACGTCCTGACTTTC,CASSYTGAGANVLTF
few,.,TRBJ2-7,TRBV14,TGTGCCAGCAGCCAAGGATGGGATCCGGACTACGAGCAGTACTTC,CASSQGWDPDYEQYF
.,.,TRBJ2-2,TRBV15,TGTGCCAAGGCCCGGGGGGCGGGCACCGGGGAGCTGTTTTTT,CAKARGAGTGELFF
few,TRBD1,TRBJ2-7,TRBV15,TGTGCCACCAGCAGAGTACAGGGGGCTTCCTACGAGCAGTACTTC,CATSRVQGASYEQYF
.,TRBD1,TRBJ2-4,TRBV4-3,TGCGCCAGCAGCCAGAGGGGGGACAGGGATCTTGACATTCAGTACTTC,CASSQRGDRDLDIQYF
few,.,TRBJ2-5,TRBV27,TGTGCCAGCAGTTCCGGACTGAGTAAGGAGTACTTC,CASSSGLSKEYF
few,.,TRBJ2-1,TRBV14,TGTGCCAGCAGCCGGCGGGACTCCTACAATGAGCAGTTCTTC,CASSRRDSYNEQFF
many,.,TRBJ2-4,TRBV28,TGTGCCAGCAGTCTTCAGGGCGGCAAAAACATTCAGTACTTC,CASSLQGGKNIQYF
.,.,TRBJ1-1,TRBV30,TGTGCCTGGAGTGTGGGTTCGGGCACTGAAGCTTTCTTT,CAWSVGSGTEAFF
few,.,TRBJ2-1,TRBV29-1,TGCAGCGTTAAACGTAGTGGAGTTAAGGGCAATGAGCAGTTCTTC,CSVKRSGVKGNEQFF
.,.,TRBJ2-3,TRBV5-1,TGCGCCAGCAGCTTGAGCGCTTCTAGCACAGATACGCAGTATTTT,CASSLSASSTDTQYF
.,TRBD1,TRBJ2-7,TRBV29-1,TGCAGCGTTGTTACAGGGGGTCTCTCCTACGAGCAGTACTTC,CSVVTGGLSYEQYF
.,.,TRBJ2-7,TRBV10-3,TGTGCCATCAGTGAACGCGACTGGGTCTACGAGCAGTACTTC,CAISERDWVYEQYF
few,.,TRBJ2-7,TRBV20-1,TGCAGTGCTCTTTTGGGGGTAACCTACGAGCAGTACTTC,CSALLGVTYEQYF
few,.,TRBJ2-5,TRBV12-3/TRBV12-4,TGTGCCAGCAGTTTATGGGTCAAAGAGACCCAGTACTTC,CASSLWVKETQYF
few,TRBD2,TRBJ2-7,TRBV11-2,TGTGCCAGCAGCCAATGGAACGGGGGGAACTACGAGCAGTACTTC,CASSQWNGGNYEQYF
.,.,TRBJ2-3,TRBV18,TGTGCCAGCTCACGCGACAGGACCACAGATACGCAGTATTTT,CASSRDRTTDTQYF
.,.,TRBJ2-3,TRBV21-1,TGTGCCAGCAGCAAAGAGTCAGATACGCAGTATTTT,CASSKESDTQYF
.,.,TRBJ2-1,TRBV29-1,TGCAGCGTTGAGAGCGAGTTGTCAGGGTATGATCAGTTCTTC,CSVESELSGYDQFF
.,.,TRBJ2-5,TRBV7-3,TGTGCCAGCAGCTCGGACGGAGGGGGGGAGACCCAGTACTTC,CASSSDGGGETQYF
few,.,TRBJ1-6,TRBV4-3,TGCGCCAGCAGCCAAGAAGGGGGGACAATTTCACCCCTCCACTTT,CASSQEGGTISPLHF
many,.,TRBJ2-3,TRBV5-1,TGTGCCAGCAGTCTCGAGGGGGGTTCCACAGATACGCAGTATTTT,CASSLEGGSTDTQYF
.,.,TRBJ2-7,TRBV10-3,TGTGCCATCAGTGACTCAAGGGACCTTTCAGCCTACGAGCAGTACTTC,CAISDSRDLSAYEQYF
few,TRBD2,TRBJ2-3,TRBV20-1,TGCAGTGCGCCAGGGACTACGACAGATACGCAGTATTTT,CSAPGTTTDTQYF
once,.,TRBJ2-1,TRBV11-1,TGTGCCAGCAGCTCCGCAGGGTTGAGCTCCTACAATGAGCAGTTCTTC,CASSSAGLSSYNEQFF
.,TRBD2,TRBJ2-7,TRBV4-1,TGCGCCAGCAGCCACCAGGGAGGGGACTCAACCGAGCAGTACTTC,CASSHQGGDSTEQYF
few,.,TRBJ2-6,TRBV9,TGTGCCAGCAGCGTAGCTGATAGACACCCCTCTGGGGCCAACGTCCTGACTTTC,CASSVADRHPSGANVLTF
.,.,TRBJ1-1,TRBV29-1,TGCAGCGTTGTCGGCAGGCTAACGAACACTGAAGCTTTCTTT,CSVVGRLTNTEAFF
.,TRBD2,TRBJ2-5,TRBV3-1,TGTGCCAGCAGCCGAGGGCGGGGGGGCTTGGGAGAGACCCAGTACTTC,CASSRGRGGLGETQYF
.,.,TRBJ2-7,TRBV7-9,TGTGCCAGCGGCTTAATTTCGCGGGGCGACGAGCAGTACTTC,CASGLISRGDEQYF
.,.,TRBJ2-7,TRBV11-1,TGTGCCAGCAGCTTAATATCTGCTACCAACTACGAGCAGTACTTC,CASSLISATNYEQYF
.,.,TRBJ2-7,TRBV7-9,TGTGCCAGCAGCCATACAGCAATCGAGCAGTACTTC,CASSHTAIEQYF
few,.,TRBJ2-5,TRBV29-1,TGCAGCGTTGAAGATTGGCGGAAAGAGACCCAGTACTTC,CSVEDWRKETQYF
few,TRBD1,TRBJ1-6,TRBV3-1,TGTGCCAGCAGCGCCCGGACAGGGGGCCCGATCTCCTATAATTCACCCCTCCACTTT,CASSARTGGPISYNSPLHF
.,TRBD1,TRBJ1-1,TRBV11-1,TGTGCCAGCAGCTTAGGGAGAGGACAGGGGAAGACTGAAGCTTTCTTT,CASSLGRGQGKTEAFF
few,.,TRBJ2-7,TRBV9,TGTGCCAGCAGCAAAAACCTTTACAACGAGCAGTACTTC,CASSKNLYNEQYF
.,.,TRBJ2-1,TRBV7-2,TGTGCCAGCAGCTCTATCTACAATGAGCAGTTCTTC,CASSSIYNEQFF
.,.,TRBJ1-4,TRBV28,TGTGCCAGCAGGGCGGACAGCAATAATGAAAAACTGTTTTTT,CASRADSNNEKLFF
.,.,TRBJ2-6,TRBV7-9,TGTGCCAGCAGCTCAACCGTATCTGGGGCCAACGTCCTGACTTTC,CASSSTVSGANVLTF
.,TRBD2,TRBJ2-6,TRBV20-1,TGCAGTGCTACAATCATTAGACTAGCGGGGGGCCGTAACTCTGGGGCCAACGTCCTGACTTTC,CSATIIRLAGGRNSGANVLTF
.,TRBD2,TRBJ2-7,TRBV20-1,TGCAGTGCCGCCGGGACTAGCGATTGGGAGCAGTACTTC,CSAAGTSDWEQYF
.,TRBD2,TRBJ2-3,TRBV20-1,TGCAGTGCCGGGACTAGCGGGATATCAGATACGCAGTATTTT,CSAGTSGISDTQYF
.,.,TRBJ1-5,TRBV7-6,TGTGCCAGCGGCGGGACGGGGAATCAGCCCCAGCATTTT,CASGGTGNQPQHF
many,.,TRBJ2-7,TRBV4-3,TGCGCCAGCAGCCAGGAAACCTTTGGGGGCGAGCAGTACTTC,CASSQETFGGEQYF
.,.,TRBJ2-7,TRBV12-3/TRBV12-4,TGTGCCAGCAGTCAGGGGCTTTTGAACGAGCAGTACTTC,CASSQGLLNEQYF
few,.,TRBJ1-1,TRBV12-3/TRBV12-4,TGTGCCAGCAGTTACGTGGAGAATGCTGAAGCTTTCTTT,CASSYVENAEAFF
.,TRBD2,TRBJ2-1,TRBV7-9,TGTGCCAGCAGCGAGGGACTAGCTGATGAGCAGTTCTTC,CASSEGLADEQFF
.,.,TRBJ2-5,TRBV2,TGTGCCAGCAAGGACACCCAAGAGACCCAGTACTTC,CASKDTQETQYF
few,.,TRBJ1-2,TRBV11-2,TGTGCCAGCAGCCCCGTCATAGATAACTATGGCTACACCTTC,CASSPVIDNYGYTF
.,.,TRBJ2-3,TRBV15,TGTGCCACCAGCTCAGGCACATCTAGCACAGATACGCAGTATTTT,CATSSGTSSTDTQYF
.,.,TRBJ2-5,TRBV18,TGTGCCAGCTCACCATTGGTCGGGGGCAGGACCCAGTACTTC,CASSPLVGGRTQYF
.,TRBD1,TRBJ1-2,TRBV29-1,TGCAGCGTTGTTCGACAGGGGGCAAATGGCTACACCTTC,CSVVRQGANGYTF
few,TRBD2,TRBJ2-7,TRBV7-7,TGTGCTAGCAGCATGGGACTAGCGGACCACTACGAGCAGTACTTC,CASSMGLADHYEQYF
.,TRBD2,TRBJ2-5,TRBV9,TGTGCCAGCAGCGTAGGGGCGGGGGGGCTGGAGACCCAGTACTTC,CASSVGAGGLETQYF